This T cell receptor (beta chain) originates from a study of T cell responses to AZD1222 COVID-19 vaccine. Produced via immunoSEQ multiplex PCR; TCRdb's table is partial and in-frame only. Of approximately 170,000 clones listed, 94% are singletons. The CDR3 is made up of 12 amino acids. The TCR comes from an adult who received the AZD1222 COVID-19 vaccine. The V gene is TRBV1, the J gene TRBJ2-1. TRBV1 is described as a pseudogene. The sample here was peripheral blood, taken 28 days after the second AZD1222 dose. This chain's CDR3 is CTSSPGRTEQFF. DNA of the CDR3: TGCACCAGCTCCCCCGGCAGGACGGAGCAGTTCTTC.